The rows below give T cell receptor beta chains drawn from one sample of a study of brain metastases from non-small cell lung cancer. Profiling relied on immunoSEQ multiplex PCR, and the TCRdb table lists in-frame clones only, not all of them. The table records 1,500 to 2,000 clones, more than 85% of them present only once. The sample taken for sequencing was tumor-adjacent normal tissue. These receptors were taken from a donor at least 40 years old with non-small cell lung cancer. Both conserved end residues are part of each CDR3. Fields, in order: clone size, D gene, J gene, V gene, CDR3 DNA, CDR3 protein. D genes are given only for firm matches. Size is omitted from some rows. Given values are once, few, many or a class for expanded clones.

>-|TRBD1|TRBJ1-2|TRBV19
TGTGCCAGTAGTATAGTTATAGGGGGCGGCTACACCTTC
CASSIVIGGGYTF
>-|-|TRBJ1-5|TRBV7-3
TGTGCCAGCAGCTTAACAGGGGGTGATCAGCCCCAGCATTTT
CASSLTGGDQPQHF
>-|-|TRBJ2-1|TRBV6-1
TGTGCCAGCAGTGAAGTCTGGTCCTACAATGAGCAGTTCTTC
CASSEVWSYNEQFF
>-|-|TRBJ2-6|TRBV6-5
TGTGCCAGCAGTTACCAGGCTGGGGCCAACGTCCTGACTTTC
CASSYQAGANVLTF
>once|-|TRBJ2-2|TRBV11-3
TGTGCCAGCAGCTTAGGACGGGGCACCGGGGAGCTGTTTTTT
CASSLGRGTGELFF
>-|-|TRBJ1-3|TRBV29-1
TGCAGCGCCACTACTGGAAACACCATATATTTT
CSATTGNTIYF
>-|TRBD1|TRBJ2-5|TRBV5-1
TGCGCCAGCAGCGGGACAGGGGCTCAAGAGACCCAGTACTTC
CASSGTGAQETQYF
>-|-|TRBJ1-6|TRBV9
TGTGCCAGCAGCCCCCACGTCGGAGTTAATTCACCCCTCCACTTT
CASSPHVGVNSPLHF
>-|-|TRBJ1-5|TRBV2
TGTGCCAGCGAAGGGGGAGTGGGCAATCAGCCCCAGCATTTT
CASEGGVGNQPQHF
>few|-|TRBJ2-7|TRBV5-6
TGTGCCAGCAGCTTGCTAAATTCGTACGAGCAGTACTTC
CASSLLNSYEQYF
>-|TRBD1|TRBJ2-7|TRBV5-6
TGTGCCAGCAGCAGCTGGGGACAGGGAACCTACGAGCAGTACTTC
CASSSWGQGTYEQYF
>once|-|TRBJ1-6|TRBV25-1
TGTGCCAGCAGCCCTGGGTCGCTTACGGGTTTT
CASSPGSLTGF
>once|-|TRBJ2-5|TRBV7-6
TGTGCCAGCAGCTTGAACCCCCGGACAGTCCAAGAGACCCAGTACTTC
CASSLNPRTVQETQYF
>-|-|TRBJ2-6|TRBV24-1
TGTGCCACCAGTGATTCGACACCTAGTACCTCTGGGGCCAACGTCCTGACTTTC
CATSDSTPSTSGANVLTF
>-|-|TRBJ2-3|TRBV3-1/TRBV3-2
TGTGCCAGCAGCCAGCGGGGGCAGACCACAGATACGCAGTATTTT
CASSQRGQTTDTQYF
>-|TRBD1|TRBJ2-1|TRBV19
TGTGCCAGTAGTATGAGGGGGCTTAACAATGAGCAGTTCTTC
CASSMRGLNNEQFF
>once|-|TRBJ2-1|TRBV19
TGTGCCAGTATGGAGGGGCAGAACAATGAGCAGTTCTTC
CASMEGQNNEQFF
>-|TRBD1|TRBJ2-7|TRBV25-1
TGTGCCTCCGCCTCCGGGACAGGGCTCTACGAGCAGTACTTC
CASASGTGLYEQYF
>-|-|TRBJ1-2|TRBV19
TGTGCCAGTACAGAGGTATGCTATGGCTACACCTTC
CASTEVCYGYTF
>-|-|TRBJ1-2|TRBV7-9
TGTGCCAGCACCCCGTCGGGCAGCTATGGCTACACCTTC
CASTPSGSYGYTF
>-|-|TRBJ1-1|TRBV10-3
TGTGCCATCAGTGCCCAGAACACTGAAGCTTTCTTT
CAISAQNTEAFF
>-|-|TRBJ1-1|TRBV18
TGTGCCAGCTCACCAGGATCGGAAGCTTTCTTT
CASSPGSEAFF
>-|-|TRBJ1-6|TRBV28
TGTGCCAGCAGCTCTCTCCGGGGACCCGGGTCGAATTCACCCCTCCACTTT
CASSSLRGPGSNSPLHF
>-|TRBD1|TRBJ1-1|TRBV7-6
TGTGCCAGCAGCTTAGTCACAGGGGCCACTGAAGCTTTCTTT
CASSLVTGATEAFF
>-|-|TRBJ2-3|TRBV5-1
TGCGCCAGCAGCTTCAACACAGATACGCAGTATTTT
CASSFNTDTQYF
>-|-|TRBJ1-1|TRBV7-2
TGTGCCAGCAGCTTAGGACCCCAGGGGAAAGCTTTCTTT
CASSLGPQGKAFF
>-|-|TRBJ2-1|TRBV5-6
TGTGCCAGCAGCTTGAGAGGAAATTACAATGAGCAGTTCTTC
CASSLRGNYNEQFF
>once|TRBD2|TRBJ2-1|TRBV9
TGTGCCAGCAGCGTAGCGCTAGCGGGAGCGGGGGAGCAGTTCTTC
CASSVALAGAGEQFF
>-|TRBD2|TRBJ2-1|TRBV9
TGTGCCAGCAGCGTAGGGCTAGCGGGAATAGAGTGGTCCTACAATGAGCAGTTCTTC
CASSVGLAGIEWSYNEQFF
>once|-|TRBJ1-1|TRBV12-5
TGTGCTAGTGATACAGTGGGAACTGAAGCTTTCTTT
CASDTVGTEAFF
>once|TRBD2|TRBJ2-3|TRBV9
TGTGCCAGCAGCTCTGGGGGGGACTTGAGCACAGATACGCAGTATTTT
CASSSGGDLSTDTQYF
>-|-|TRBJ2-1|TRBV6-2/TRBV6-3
TGTGCCAGCAGTTACTCGAGGGAGGCGAACTCTTTGGAGCAGTTCTTC
CASSYSREANSLEQFF
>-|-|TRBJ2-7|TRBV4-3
TGCGCCAGCGGCCAAGACTTCGGGGAGCAGTACTTC
CASGQDFGEQYF
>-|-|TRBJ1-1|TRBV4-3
TGCGCCAGCAGCCAATTGATGTTGAACACTGAAGCTTTCTTT
CASSQLMLNTEAFF
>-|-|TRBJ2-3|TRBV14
TGTGCCAGCAGCCAAGATTGGACCCGTACGCAGTATTTT
CASSQDWTRTQYF
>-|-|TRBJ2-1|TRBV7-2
TGTGCCAGCAGAGGAAGCTCCTACAATGAGCAGTTCTTC
CASRGSSYNEQFF
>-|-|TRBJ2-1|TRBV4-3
TGCGCCAGCAGCCAGGACGGCTACAGGGACAATGAGCAGTTCTTC
CASSQDGYRDNEQFF
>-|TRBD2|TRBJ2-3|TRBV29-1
TGCAGCGTCCAGGCGGGAGCTCGAGATACGCAGTATTTT
CSVQAGARDTQYF
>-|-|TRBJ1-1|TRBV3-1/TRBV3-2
TGTGCCAGCAGCGGCACGGGGGGGCGGACTGAAGCTTTCTTT
CASSGTGGRTEAFF
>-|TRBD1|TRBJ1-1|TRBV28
TGTGCCAGCACCCCACCGACAGGGGGACTTCCGGACACTGAAGCTTTCTTT
CASTPPTGGLPDTEAFF
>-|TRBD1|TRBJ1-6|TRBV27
TGTGCCAGCAGTCGGGGACAGGGATTTTGGAATTCACCCCTCCACTTT
CASSRGQGFWNSPLHF
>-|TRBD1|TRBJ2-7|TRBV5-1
TGCGCCAGCAGCGGACGACAGGGGGCCTACGAGCAGTACTTC
CASSGRQGAYEQYF
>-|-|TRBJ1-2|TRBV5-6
TGTGCCAGCAGCCCCAGGCGGAACTTAACTAACTATGGCTACACCTTC
CASSPRRNLTNYGYTF
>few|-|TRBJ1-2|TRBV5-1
TGCGCCAGCAGACTTGGGGGGTTCGGAGTGGATGGCTACACCTTC
CASRLGGFGVDGYTF
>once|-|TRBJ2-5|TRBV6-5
TGTGCCAGCAGACGGACAGTGGGTCAAGAGACCCAGTACTTC
CASRRTVGQETQYF
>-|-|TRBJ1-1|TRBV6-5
TGTGCCAGCAGTTACTCGTCAAGGTACGAGAACACTGAAGCTTTCTTT
CASSYSSRYENTEAFF
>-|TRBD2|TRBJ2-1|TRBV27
TGTGCCAGCACGACTAGCGGGGGGTACAATGAGCAGTTCTTC
CASTTSGGYNEQFF
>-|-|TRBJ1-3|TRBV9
TGTGCCAGCAGCGCATCTATGGGAAACACCATATATTTT
CASSASMGNTIYF
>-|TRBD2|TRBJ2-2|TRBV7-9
TGTGCCAGCAGCCCCCGGGGGGGGCGGACCGGGGAGCTGTTTTTT
CASSPRGGRTGELFF
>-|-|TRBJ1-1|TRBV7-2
TGTGCCAGCAGCTTCCAGGGACTTACGAACACTGAAGCTTTCTTT
CASSFQGLTNTEAFF
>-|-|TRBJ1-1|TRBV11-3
TGTGCCAGCAGCTTTCAGCTGGGCACTGAAGCTTTCTTT
CASSFQLGTEAFF
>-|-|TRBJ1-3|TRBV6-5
TGTGCCAGCAGTTACGGGCCCCTAGGACACACCATATATTTT
CASSYGPLGHTIYF
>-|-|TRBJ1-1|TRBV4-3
TGCGCCAGCAGCCAAGAAGCGGGAATGAACACTGAAGCTTTCTTT
CASSQEAGMNTEAFF
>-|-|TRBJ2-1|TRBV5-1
TGCGCCAGCAGCCGGGGACAGACTAGCTACAATGAGCAGTTCTTC
CASSRGQTSYNEQFF